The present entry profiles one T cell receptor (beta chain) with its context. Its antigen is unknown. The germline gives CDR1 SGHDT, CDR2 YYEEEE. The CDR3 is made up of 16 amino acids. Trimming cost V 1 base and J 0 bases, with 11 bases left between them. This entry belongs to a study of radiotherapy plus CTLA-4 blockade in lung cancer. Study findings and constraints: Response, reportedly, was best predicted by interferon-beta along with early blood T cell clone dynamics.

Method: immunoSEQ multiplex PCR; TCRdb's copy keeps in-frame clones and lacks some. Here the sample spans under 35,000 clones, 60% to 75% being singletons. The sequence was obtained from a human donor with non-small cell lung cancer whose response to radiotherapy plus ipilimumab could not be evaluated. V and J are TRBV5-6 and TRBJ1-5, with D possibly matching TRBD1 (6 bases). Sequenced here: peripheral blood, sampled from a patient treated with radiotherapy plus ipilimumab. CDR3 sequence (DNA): TGTGCCAGCAGCTTGAGGGGGGGGTATAGCAATCAGCCCCAGCATTTT. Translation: CASSLRGGYSNQPQHF.